These 3 T cell receptor beta chains were sequenced from one sample in a study of T cells in Graves' hyperthyroidism and ophthalmopathy. Amplification targeted TCR beta CDR3 regions from RNA transcripts. During a first-round RT-PCR of the TCR CDR3, the HTBI primer set was used. TCRdb ran MiXCR on the multiplex PCR reads and lists one entry per CDR3 protein. Here the sample spans hundreds of thousands of distinct CDR3 sequences, around 21% being singletons. The specimen sequenced was blood. These receptors all come from a man aged 25 to 40 with Graves' ophthalmopathy.

This clonotype was seen a few times. CDR3 loop: CASSDSGQGNGYTF. In DNA form, the CDR3 reads TGTGCCAGCAGTGACTCGGGACAGGGGAATGGCTACACCTTC. This chain joins TRBV6-1 and TRBJ1-2; TRBD1 agrees at 10 bases. Germline V gene lookup returns CDR1 MNHNS and CDR2 SASEGT. V lost 3 bases and J lost 6; bases outside the gene matches: 4. The CDR3 loop spans 14 amino acids.

The table lists this clonotype with many counts. The V and J genes are TRBV24-1 and TRBJ2-5; D not resolved. Trimming cost V 1 base and J 4 bases, with 3 bases left between them. Germline loops: CDR1 KGHDR, CDR2 SFDVKD. The CDR3 contains 12 residues. Here the CDR3 DNA reads TGTGCCACCAGTGATTTAGGAGAGACCCAGTACTTC. Residues: CATSDLGETQYF.

This clonotype has ten or more counts. J is TRBJ1-1 and V is TRBV2, with D possibly TRBD1 on 5 matching bases. CDR1 and CDR2 (germline): SNHLY, FYNNEI. Trimming left V 6 bases short and J 0 bases short, with 20 bases between. The CDR3 has 17 residues. The CDR3 nucleotides read TGTGCCAGCAGCGACCGCGGACGAAGAGGGGTGAACACTGAAGCTTTCTTT. Translation gives CASSDRGRRGVNTEAFF.